These 9 T cell receptor beta chains were all obtained from the same sample, sequenced in a study of blood T cell repertoires in COVID-19. Sequencing was performed with immunoSEQ multiplex PCR; in TCRdb, only in-frame clones are kept and a portion is missing. The table has about 330,000 clones, around nine tenths seen once. The specimen sequenced was PBMCs or T cells enriched from blood (not recorded which). These receptors were taken from a man between 25 and 39 years old who had recovered from COVID-19.

This chain links TRBV7-9 with TRBJ2-7; TRBD1 matches 9 bases. This CDR3 has 14 amino acids. J gave up 2 bases and V 5 bases, and 4 bases lay outside the gene matches. In germline, CDR1 is SEHNR, CDR2 FQNEAQ (reference sequence). CDR3 DNA: TGTGCCAGCAGCGACCGGGACAGGGCCTACGAGCAGTACTTC. The encoded protein is CASSDRDRAYEQYF.

The chain is built from TRBV19 and TRBJ1-5, with D possibly TRBD1 on 6 matching bases. Looked up from germline, CDR1 is LNHDA and CDR2 is SQIVND (reference sequence). Trimming left V 7 bases short and J 0 bases short, with 10 bases between. This CDR3 has 14 amino acids. The CDR3 reads CASNDRYSNQPQHF. The CDR3 coding sequence is TGTGCCAGTAACGACAGGTATAGCAATCAGCCCCAGCATTTT.

The chain joins TRBV18 to TRBJ1-1; TRBD1 might be the D (6 bases). CDR1 KGHSH and CDR2 LQKENI come from the germline V gene. Trimming shortened V by 3 bases and J by 2 bases, and 10 bases separated the two germline ends. The CDR3 totals 14 residues. CDR3 amino acids: CASSPWDINTEAFF. CDR3 bases: TGTGCCAGCTCACCGTGGGACATTAACACTGAAGCTTTCTTT.

Concerning this clone itself: Other DNA sequences from this sample encode an identical CDR3 as well. V gene TRBV5-1 combines with J gene TRBJ2-5, with 7 bases that match TRBD1. Germline assignment: CDR1 SGHRS and CDR2 YFSETQ. The junction had 3 bases not matched to a gene; V was cut back by 4 bases and J by 3 bases. CDR3 length: 13 amino acids. CDR3 coding DNA: TGCGCCAGCAGCCTAGGGACAGAAGAGACCCAGTACTTC. Translation: CASSLGTEETQYF.

The CDR3 region is CASSSRQLARSTDTQYF. The CDR3 DNA reads as TGTGCCAGCAGTTCCCGCCAGCTAGCGAGGAGCACAGATACGCAGTATTTT. The chain uses TRBV27 and TRBJ2-3, with a tentative D call TRBD2 (6 bases). The CDR3 totals 17 residues. V lost 4 bases, J lost 0 bases, and 17 bases lay in between. The germline CDR1 and CDR2 sequences are MNHEY and SMNVEV (reference sequence).

The V and J genes are TRBV7-9 and TRBJ1-4; 8 bases agree with TRBD1. This CDR3 is 15 amino acids long. The germline CDR1 and CDR2 sequences are SEHNR and FQNEAQ (reference sequence). The J segment lost 5 bases and the V segment lost 5 bases, leaving 7 bases of the junction unmatched. The CDR3 protein is CASSRMDRANEKLFF. In DNA form, the CDR3 reads TGTGCCAGCAGCCGAATGGACAGGGCAAATGAAAAACTGTTTTTT.

V gene TRBV29-1 combines with J gene TRBJ2-2; TRBD1 aligns across 7 bases. Germline V gene lookup returns CDR1 SQVTM and CDR2 ANQGSEA. After removal of 0 bases from V and 1 base from J, the junction contained 8 bases not matched to a gene. There are 17 residues in the CDR3. The CDR3 bases are TGCAGCGTTGAAGAAACCCCAACAGGGGAGAACACCGGGGAGCTGTTTTTT. Residues: CSVEETPTGENTGELFF.

The V and J genes are TRBV6-4 and TRBJ2-2; 10 nucleotides agree with TRBD1. The germline V gene encodes CDR1 MRHNA and CDR2 SNTAGT. CDR3 length: 16 amino acids. J was trimmed by 3 bases and V by 5 bases; bases with no gene match: 6. The CDR3: CASSHTGTGDTGELFF. In DNA form, the CDR3 reads TGTGCCAGCAGTCACACCGGGACAGGGGACACCGGGGAGCTGTTTTTT.

V is TRBV3-1 (or the pseudogene TRBV3-2) and J is TRBJ2-1; 11 bases align to TRBD1. The V and J ends lost 4 bases and 10 bases, in that order; junction bases with no gene match: 6. Germline CDR1 is LGHDT and CDR2 is YNNKEL (reference sequence). The CDR3 totals 14 residues. The CDR3 coding sequence is TGTGCCAGCAGCCTAGGGACAGGGGGTGGAGAGCAGTTCTTC. It codes for CASSLGTGGGEQFF.